This T cell receptor (beta chain) is from a study of T cells in Graves' hyperthyroidism and ophthalmopathy. Study details: Blood from the periphery was taken at initial diagnosis, before any treatment. Study-wide findings and caveats: Ophthalmopathy, as predicted by the model, came a median approximately 5.9 months after the prediction. The blood repertoire included most of the expanded thyroid clonotypes above 0.001.

From RNA transcripts, TCR beta CDR3 regions were amplified. First-round RT-PCR of the TCR CDR3 relied on the HTBI primer set. TCRdb analysed the multiplex PCR reads with MiXCR anew, one entry per CDR3 protein. The data contain about 760,000 distinct CDR3 sequences, approximately 36% of them seen just once; the ten biggest clones take up more than 25%. Source material for PBMCs was 10 ml fresh peripheral blood. This clonotype was counted at least ten times. Antigen specificity is unknown. Germline CDR1 reads KGHDR; CDR2 reads SFDVKD. CDR3 length: 16 residues. V was shortened by 7 bases and J by 1 base, with 19 bases between the two germline ends.

Sequencing was done on a sample of blood. This sequence was found in a middle-aged woman with Graves' hyperthyroidism. The chain uses TRBV24-1 and TRBJ2-7; D possibly uses TRBD1 or TRBD2 (5 bases each). The CDR3: CATSPTTEGDSYEQYF. The CDR3 DNA follows: TGTGCCACCAGCCCGACGACAGAGGGCGATTCCTACGAGCAGTACTTC.